Reported below is one TCR beta chain. This receptor's antigen is unknown. Base qualities are not provided; no much larger clone lies one nucleotide away. This entry belongs to a study of T cells in placental villitis. With regard to the full study: To test an allograft-versus-infection hypothesis, the study compared placental TCR-beta repertoires across three groups: villitis of unknown etiology, unaffected controls matched for gestational age, and infectious villitis. Results the study describes overall, beyond this receptor: With bulk tissue sequencing, helper, regulatory or cytotoxic T cells could not be distinguished, nor could maternal versus fetal T cells, and gamma-delta receptors were excluded. CMV-specific clone frequencies were lower in villitis of unknown etiology than in infectious CMV cases (around 0.001 vs 0.01), and villitis of unknown etiology did not differ from controls on this measure. Small amounts of decidua were contained in the paraffin blocks, so some of the captured T cells, especially in controls, may have been decidual rather than villous infiltrates.

The five infectious villitis placentae, four with confirmed cytomegalovirus and one with Toxoplasma gondii, were included without being matched to the other groups. In the infectious villitis group, the mothers were found to be younger and to have smaller fetuses, and preterm delivery or intrauterine demise was recorded in a couple of cases. Placentae were collected after delivery and examined grossly and histologically before archival tissue was selected. Five 10-micron scrolls were cut from each FFPE block, and DNA was isolated using the AllPrep DNA/RNA FFPE Tissue kit. DNA concentration and purity were evaluated by NanoDrop, whereas RNA quality was assessed on a Bioanalyzer. Using the immunoSEQ v4 bias-controlled multiplex PCR assay, run blinded to group allocation, TCR-beta CDR3 regions were amplified from genomic DNA. To estimate the quantities of nucleated cells and T cells in each sample, reference gene primers were added alongside the TCR-beta primers. Sequencing of the libraries was performed on an Illumina MiSeq with a 100-cycle paired-end protocol. The paper's processing steps were these. In the immunoSEQ Analyzer software, diversity and richness were calculated, with richness measured by iChao1 and clonality based on Pielou evenness and Shannon diversity on a 0-1 scale where a higher value means less diversity. CDR3 amino acid sequences with V/J genes were queried against VDJdb for CMV, EBV and influenza A specificities using confidence 3 and substitution 2. The Morisita-Horn index was used to assess TCR-beta amino acid clonotype overlap between villitis of unknown etiology, infectious villitis and control repertoires. TCRdb holds this immuneACCESS table with in-frame rearrangements only. Some clones are missing; in checked studies, unresolved V genes explain under half, and the rest has no known cause. Clone size and the V and J calls come from that table; the DNA yielded D and trimming. This sample is represented by about 3,100 clones; about 79% of them were singletons. Approximately 20% of the sample is taken by the ten largest.

The CDR3 goes from the cysteine to the phenylalanine over 13 residues. Left in the record is the CDR3 DNA by itself, 39 bases read in frame from the first base. Trimming costs V 4 bases and J 5 bases, and their ends lie 12 bases apart. As encoded in the germline V gene, CDR1 is MGHRA while CDR2 is YSYEKL. The source is a human patient with infectious villitis; the placental T cells may come from both mother and fetus. Sequenced: placental tissue containing maternal and fetal cells. The rearrangement combines TRBV4-1 with TRBJ2-7; the best D guess is TRBD1, with 6 bases matching. This receptor carries the CDR3 CASSRFSGDEQYF. The nucleotide sequence is TGCGCCAGCAGCCGATTTTCAGGGGACGAGCAGTACTTC.